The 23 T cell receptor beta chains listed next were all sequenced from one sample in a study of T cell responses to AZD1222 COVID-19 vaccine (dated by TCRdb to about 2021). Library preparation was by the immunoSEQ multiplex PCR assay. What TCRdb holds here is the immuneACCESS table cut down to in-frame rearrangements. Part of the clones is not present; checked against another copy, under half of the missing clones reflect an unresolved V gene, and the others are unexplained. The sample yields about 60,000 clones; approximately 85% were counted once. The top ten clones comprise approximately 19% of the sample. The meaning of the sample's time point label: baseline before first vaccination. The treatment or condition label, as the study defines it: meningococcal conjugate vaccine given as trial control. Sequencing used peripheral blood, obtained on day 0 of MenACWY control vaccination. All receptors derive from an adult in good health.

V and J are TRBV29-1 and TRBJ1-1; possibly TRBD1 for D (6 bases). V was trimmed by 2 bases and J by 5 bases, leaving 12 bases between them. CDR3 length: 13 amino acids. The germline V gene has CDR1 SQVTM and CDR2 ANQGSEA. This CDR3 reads CSVERQGQTEAFF. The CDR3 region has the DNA TGCAGCGTTGAACGGCAGGGGCAGACTGAAGCTTTCTTT.

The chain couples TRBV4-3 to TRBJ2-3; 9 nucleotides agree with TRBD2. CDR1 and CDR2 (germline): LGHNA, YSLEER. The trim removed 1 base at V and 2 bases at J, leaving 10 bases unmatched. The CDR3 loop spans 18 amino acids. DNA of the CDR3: TGCGCCAGCAGCCAAGGAGGGCCGGGGACTAGCACCACAGATACGCAGTATTTT. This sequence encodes CASSQGGPGTSTTDTQYF.

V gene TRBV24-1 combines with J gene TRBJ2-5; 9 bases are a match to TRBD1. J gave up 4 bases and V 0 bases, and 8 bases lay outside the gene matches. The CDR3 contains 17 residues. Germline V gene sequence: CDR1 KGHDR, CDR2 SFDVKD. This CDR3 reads CATSDLKPGQGRETQYF. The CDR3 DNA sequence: TGTGCCACCAGTGATTTGAAACCTGGACAGGGGCGAGAGACCCAGTACTTC.

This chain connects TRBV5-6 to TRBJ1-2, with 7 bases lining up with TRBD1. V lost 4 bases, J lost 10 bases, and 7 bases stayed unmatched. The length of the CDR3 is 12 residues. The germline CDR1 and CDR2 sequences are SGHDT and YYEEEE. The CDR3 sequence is CASSLWDSFYTF. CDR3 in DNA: TGTGCCAGCAGCCTCTGGGACAGCTTCTACACCTTC. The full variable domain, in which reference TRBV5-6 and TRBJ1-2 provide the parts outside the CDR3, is DAGVTQSPTHLIKTRGQQVTLRCSPKSGHDTVSWYQQALGQGPQFIFQYYEEEERQRGNFPDRFSGHQFPNYSSELNVNALLLGDSALYLCASSLWDSFYTFGSGTRLTVV.

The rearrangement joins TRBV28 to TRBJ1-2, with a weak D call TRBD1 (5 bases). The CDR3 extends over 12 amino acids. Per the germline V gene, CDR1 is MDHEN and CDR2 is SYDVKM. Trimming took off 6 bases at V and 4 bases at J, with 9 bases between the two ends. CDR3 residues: CASRRTSYGYTF. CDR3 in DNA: TGTGCCAGCAGGAGGACAAGCTATGGCTACACCTTC.

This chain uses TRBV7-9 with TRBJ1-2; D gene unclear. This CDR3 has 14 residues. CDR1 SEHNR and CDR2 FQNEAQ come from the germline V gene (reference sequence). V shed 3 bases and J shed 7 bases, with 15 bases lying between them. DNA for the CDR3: TGTGCCAGCAGCTTTAACAGTCCTGAGCCTGGCTACACCTTC. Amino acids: CASSFNSPEPGYTF.

The CDR3 nucleotides are TGTGCCAGCAGCGTAGGGTGGACAGATACGCAGTATTTT. It translates to CASSVGWTDTQYF. The rearrangement uses TRBV7-2 and TRBJ2-3; D unresolved. V was cut by 5 bases and J by 3 bases, with 9 bases left in between. The CDR3 sequence is 13 residues long. Germline V CDR1 and CDR2: SGHTA, FQGNSA.

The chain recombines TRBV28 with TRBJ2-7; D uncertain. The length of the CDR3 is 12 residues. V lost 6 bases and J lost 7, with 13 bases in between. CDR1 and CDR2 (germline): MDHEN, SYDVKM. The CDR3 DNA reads TGTGCCAGCAGGCTTCGTGGTGGGGAGCAGTACTTC. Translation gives CASRLRGGEQYF.

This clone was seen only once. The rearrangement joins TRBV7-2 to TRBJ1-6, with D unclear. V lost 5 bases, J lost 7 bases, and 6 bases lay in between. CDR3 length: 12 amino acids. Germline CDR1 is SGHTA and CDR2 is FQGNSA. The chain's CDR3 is CASSKYNSPLHF. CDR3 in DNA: TGTGCCAGCAGCAAATACAATTCACCCCTCCACTTT.

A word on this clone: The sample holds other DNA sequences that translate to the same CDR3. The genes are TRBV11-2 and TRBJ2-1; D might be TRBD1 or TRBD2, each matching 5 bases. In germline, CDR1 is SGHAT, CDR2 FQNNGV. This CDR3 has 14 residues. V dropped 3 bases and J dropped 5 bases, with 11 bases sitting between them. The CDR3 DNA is TGTGCCAGCAGCTTTACGGGGCGGGACAATGAGCAGTTCTTC. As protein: CASSFTGRDNEQFF.

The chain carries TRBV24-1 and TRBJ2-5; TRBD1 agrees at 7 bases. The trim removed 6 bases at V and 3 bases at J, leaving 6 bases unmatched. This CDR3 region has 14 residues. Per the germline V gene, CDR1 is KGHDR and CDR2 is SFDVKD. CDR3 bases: TGTGCCACCAGTCCGAGGGACAGAGAAGAGACCCAGTACTTC. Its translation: CATSPRDREETQYF.

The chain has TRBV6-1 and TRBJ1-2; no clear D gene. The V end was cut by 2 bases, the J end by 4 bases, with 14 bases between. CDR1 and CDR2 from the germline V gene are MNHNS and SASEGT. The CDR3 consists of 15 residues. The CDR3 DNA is TGTGCCAGCAGTGAACGGGAGGGAGGAGGCTATGGCTACACCTTC. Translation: CASSEREGGGYGYTF.

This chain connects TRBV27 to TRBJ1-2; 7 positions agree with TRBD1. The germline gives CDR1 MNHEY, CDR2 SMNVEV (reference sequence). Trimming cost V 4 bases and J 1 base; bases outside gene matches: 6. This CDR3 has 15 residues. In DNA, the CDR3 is TGTGCCAGCAGTTACAACGGACAGGTTAACTATGGCTACACCTTC. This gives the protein CASSYNGQVNYGYTF.

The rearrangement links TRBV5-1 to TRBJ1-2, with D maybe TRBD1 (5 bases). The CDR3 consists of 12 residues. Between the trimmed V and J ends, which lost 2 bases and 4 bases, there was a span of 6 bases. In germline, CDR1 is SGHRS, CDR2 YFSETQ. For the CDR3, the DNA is TGCGCCAGCAGCTTTGGGACCTATGGCTACACCTTC. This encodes CASSFGTYGYTF.

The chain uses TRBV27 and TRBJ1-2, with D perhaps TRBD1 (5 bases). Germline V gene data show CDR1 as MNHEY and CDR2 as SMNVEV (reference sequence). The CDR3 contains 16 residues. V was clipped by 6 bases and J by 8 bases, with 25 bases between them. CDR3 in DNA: TGTGCCAGCAGCCCCCAGGTGGGGCAGGGAGTAAAGGGCTACACCTTC. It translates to CASSPQVGQGVKGYTF.

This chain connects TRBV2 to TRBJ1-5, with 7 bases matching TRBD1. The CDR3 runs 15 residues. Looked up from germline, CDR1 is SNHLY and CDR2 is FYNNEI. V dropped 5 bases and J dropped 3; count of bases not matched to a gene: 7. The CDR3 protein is CASSFSQGNNQPQHF. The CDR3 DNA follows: TGTGCCAGCAGTTTCTCACAGGGGAACAATCAGCCCCAGCATTTT.

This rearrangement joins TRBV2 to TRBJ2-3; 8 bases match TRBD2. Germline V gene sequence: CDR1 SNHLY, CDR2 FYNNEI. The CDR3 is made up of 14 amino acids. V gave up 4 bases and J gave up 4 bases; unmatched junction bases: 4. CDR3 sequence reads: CASSVSAGADTQYF. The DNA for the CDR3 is TGTGCCAGCAGTGTTTCAGCGGGAGCAGATACGCAGTATTTT.

CDR3 in DNA: TGTGCCAGCAGTTCGCGCCGACAGAGGCATTCCCCCTACGAGCAGTACTTC. It is translated as CASSSRRQRHSPYEQYF. The V gene is TRBV6-2 or TRBV6-3, the J gene TRBJ2-7; D is perhaps TRBD1 (5 bases). The CDR3 totals 17 residues. Germline loops: CDR1 MNHEY, CDR2 SVGEGT. Trimming pared 4 bases from V and 2 bases from J, leaving 21 bases between.

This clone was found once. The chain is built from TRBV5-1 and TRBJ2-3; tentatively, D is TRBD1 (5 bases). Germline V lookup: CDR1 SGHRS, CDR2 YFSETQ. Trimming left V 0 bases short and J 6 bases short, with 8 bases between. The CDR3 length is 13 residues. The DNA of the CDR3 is TGCGCCAGCAGCTTGGAAGCAGGGGATACGCAGTATTTT. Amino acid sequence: CASSLEAGDTQYF.

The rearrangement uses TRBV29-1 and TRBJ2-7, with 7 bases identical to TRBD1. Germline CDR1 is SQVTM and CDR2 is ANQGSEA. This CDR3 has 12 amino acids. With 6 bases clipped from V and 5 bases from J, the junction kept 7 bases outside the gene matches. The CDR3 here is CSVQTGNNEQYF. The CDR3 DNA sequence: TGCAGCGTACAGACAGGGAATAACGAGCAGTACTTC.

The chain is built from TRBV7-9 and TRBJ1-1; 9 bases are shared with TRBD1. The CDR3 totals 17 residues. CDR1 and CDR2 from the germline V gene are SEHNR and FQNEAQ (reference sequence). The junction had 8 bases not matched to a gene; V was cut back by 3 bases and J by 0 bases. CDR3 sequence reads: CASSFRTGGPMNTEAFF. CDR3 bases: TGTGCCAGCAGCTTTCGAACAGGGGGCCCTATGAACACTGAAGCTTTCTTT.

CDR3 nucleotides: TGTGCCAGCAGCCGAAGGGGACTAGCGGGAGTAAGCACAGATACGCAGTATTTT. The encoded protein is CASSRRGLAGVSTDTQYF. The rearrangement links TRBV16 to TRBJ2-3, with TRBD2 matching 14 bases. This CDR3 spans 18 amino acids. With 4 bases clipped from V and 0 bases from J, the junction kept 6 bases outside the gene matches. CDR1 is KGHSY and CDR2 is FQNENV in the germline V gene.

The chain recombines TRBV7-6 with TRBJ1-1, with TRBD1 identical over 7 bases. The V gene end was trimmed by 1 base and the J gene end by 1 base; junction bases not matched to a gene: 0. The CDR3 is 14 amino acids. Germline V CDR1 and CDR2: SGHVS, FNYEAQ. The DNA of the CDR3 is TGTGCCAGCAGCTTAGGGACAGGGAACACTGAAGCTTTCTTT. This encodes CASSLGTGNTEAFF.